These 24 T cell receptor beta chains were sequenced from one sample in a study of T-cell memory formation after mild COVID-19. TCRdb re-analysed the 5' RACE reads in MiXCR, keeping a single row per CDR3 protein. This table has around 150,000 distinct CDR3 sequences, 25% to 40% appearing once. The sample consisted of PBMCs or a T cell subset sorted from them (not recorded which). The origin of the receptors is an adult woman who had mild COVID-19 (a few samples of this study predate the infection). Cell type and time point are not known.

The CDR3 spells CASSLRGGTSSPLHF. Written as DNA, the CDR3 is TGCGCCAGCAGCCTGAGAGGGGGGACGAGTTCACCCCTCCACTTT. The V and J genes are TRBV4-3 and TRBJ1-6; D might be TRBD1 (6 bases). This CDR3 region has 15 residues. Deletions cut 4 bases from V and 9 bases from J, with 16 bases between. Germline loops: CDR1 LGHNA, CDR2 YSLEER.

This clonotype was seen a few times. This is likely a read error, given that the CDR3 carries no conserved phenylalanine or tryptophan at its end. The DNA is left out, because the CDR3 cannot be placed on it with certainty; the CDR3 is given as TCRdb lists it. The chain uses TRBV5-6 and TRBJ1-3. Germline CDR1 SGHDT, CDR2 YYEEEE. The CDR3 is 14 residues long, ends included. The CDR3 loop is CASSHRASVLEGHI.

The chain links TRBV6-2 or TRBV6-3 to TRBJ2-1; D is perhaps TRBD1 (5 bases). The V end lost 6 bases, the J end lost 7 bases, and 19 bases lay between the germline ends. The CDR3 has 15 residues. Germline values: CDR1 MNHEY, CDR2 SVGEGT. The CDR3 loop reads CASRQPQGSWNEQFF. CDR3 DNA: TGTGCCAGCAGACAACCTCAGGGTTCCTGGAATGAGCAGTTCTTC.

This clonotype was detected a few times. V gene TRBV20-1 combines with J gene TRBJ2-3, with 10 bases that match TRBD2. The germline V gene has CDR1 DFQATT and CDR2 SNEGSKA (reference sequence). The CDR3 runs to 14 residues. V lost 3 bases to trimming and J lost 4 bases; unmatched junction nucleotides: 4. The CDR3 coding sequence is TGCAGTGCTAGGCTAGCGGGAGCGTCAGATACGCAGTATTTT. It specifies CSARLAGASDTQYF.

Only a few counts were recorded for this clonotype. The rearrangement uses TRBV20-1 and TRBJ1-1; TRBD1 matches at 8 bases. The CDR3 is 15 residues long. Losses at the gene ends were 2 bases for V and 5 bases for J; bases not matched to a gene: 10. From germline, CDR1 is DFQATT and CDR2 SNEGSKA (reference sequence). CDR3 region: CSARSLGQGWTEAFF. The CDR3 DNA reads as TGCAGTGCTAGATCCCTCGGACAGGGTTGGACTGAAGCTTTCTTT.

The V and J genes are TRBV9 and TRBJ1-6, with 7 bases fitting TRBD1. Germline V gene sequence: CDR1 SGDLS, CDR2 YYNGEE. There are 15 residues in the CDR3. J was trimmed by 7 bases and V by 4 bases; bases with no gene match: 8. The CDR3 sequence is CASSPRTGVNSPLHF. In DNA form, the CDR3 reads TGTGCCAGCAGCCCACGGACAGGAGTAAATTCACCCCTCCACTTT.

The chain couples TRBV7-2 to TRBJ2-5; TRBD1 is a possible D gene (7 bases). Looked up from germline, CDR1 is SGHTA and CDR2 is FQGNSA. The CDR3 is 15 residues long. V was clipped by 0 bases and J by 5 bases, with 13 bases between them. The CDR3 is CASSLARAGGETQYF. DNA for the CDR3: TGTGCCAGCAGCTTAGCTCGGGCAGGGGGGGAGACCCAGTACTTC.

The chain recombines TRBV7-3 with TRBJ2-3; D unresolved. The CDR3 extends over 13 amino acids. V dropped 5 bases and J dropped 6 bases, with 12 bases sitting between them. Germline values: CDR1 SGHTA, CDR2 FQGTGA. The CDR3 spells CASSLLGLDTQYF. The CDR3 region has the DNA TGTGCCAGCAGCCTGCTTGGGCTGGATACGCAGTATTTT.

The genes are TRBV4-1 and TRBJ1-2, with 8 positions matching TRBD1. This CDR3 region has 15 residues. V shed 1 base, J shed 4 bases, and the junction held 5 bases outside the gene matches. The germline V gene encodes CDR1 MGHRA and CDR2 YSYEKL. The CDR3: CASSQVIQGAYGYTF. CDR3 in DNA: TGCGCCAGCAGCCAAGTGATTCAGGGGGCCTATGGCTACACCTTC.

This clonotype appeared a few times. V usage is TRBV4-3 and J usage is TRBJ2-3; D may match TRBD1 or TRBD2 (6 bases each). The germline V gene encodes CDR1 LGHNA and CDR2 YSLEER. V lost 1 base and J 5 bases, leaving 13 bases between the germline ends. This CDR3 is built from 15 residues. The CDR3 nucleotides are TGCGCCAGCAGCCAAGTAGGGGGGTCCGGAGATACGCAGTATTTT. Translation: CASSQVGGSGDTQYF.

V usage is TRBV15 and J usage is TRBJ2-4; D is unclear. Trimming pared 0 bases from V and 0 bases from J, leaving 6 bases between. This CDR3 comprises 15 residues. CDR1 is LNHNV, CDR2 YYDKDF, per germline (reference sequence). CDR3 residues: CATSREELAKNIQYF. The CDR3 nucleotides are TGTGCCACCAGCAGAGAGGAACTAGCCAAAAACATTCAGTACTTC.

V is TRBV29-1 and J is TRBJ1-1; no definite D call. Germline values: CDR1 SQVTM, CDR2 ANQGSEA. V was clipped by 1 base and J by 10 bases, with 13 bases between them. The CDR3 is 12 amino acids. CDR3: CSVEVTARGAFF. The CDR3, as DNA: TGCAGCGTTGAAGTAACAGCGCGGGGAGCTTTCTTT.

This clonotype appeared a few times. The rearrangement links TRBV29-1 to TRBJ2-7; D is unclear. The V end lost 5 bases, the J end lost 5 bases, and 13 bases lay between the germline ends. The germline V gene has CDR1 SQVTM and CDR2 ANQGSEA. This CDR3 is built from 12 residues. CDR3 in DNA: TGCAGCGTTAAGGACGGAGCCCACGAGCAGTACTTC. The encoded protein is CSVKDGAHEQYF.

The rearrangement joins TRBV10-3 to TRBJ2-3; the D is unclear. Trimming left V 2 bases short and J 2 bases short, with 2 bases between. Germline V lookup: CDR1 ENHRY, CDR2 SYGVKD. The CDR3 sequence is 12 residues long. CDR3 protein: CAISEHTDTQYF. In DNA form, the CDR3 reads TGTGCCATCAGTGAGCACACAGATACGCAGTATTTT.

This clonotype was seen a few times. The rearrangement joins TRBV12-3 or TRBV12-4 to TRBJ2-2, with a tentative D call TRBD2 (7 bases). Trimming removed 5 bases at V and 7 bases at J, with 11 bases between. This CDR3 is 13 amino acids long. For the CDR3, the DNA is TGTGCCAGCAGTACGGGGGGCGGCGGGGAGCTGTTTTTT. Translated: CASSTGGGGELFF.

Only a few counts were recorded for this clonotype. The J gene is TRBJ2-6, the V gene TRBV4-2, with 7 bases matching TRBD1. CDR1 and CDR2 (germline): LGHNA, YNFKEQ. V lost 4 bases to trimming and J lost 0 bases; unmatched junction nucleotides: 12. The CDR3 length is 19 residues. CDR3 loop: CASSPRSGQPLSGANVLTF. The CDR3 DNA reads TGTGCCAGCAGCCCCAGATCGGGACAGCCCCTCTCTGGGGCCAACGTCCTGACTTTC.

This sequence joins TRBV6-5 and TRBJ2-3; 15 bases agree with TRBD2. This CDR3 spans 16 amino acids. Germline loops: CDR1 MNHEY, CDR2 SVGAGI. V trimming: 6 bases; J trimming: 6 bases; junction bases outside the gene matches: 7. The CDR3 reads CASRFGTSGRRDTQYF. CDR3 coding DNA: TGTGCCAGCAGATTCGGGACTAGCGGGAGGAGGGATACGCAGTATTTT.

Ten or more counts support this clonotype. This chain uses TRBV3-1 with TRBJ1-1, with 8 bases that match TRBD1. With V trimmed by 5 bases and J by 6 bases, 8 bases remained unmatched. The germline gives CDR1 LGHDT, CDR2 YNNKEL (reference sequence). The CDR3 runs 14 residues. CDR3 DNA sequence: TGTGCCAGCAGCGACGGACAGGGTAGGTCTGAAGCTTTCTTT. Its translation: CASSDGQGRSEAFF.

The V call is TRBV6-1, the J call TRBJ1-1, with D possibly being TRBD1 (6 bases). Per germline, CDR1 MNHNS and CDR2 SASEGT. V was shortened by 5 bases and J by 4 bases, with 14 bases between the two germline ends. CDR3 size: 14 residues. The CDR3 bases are TGTGCCAGCAGTTTATCAGGGGAGAGCACTGAAGCTTTCTTT. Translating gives CASSLSGESTEAFF.

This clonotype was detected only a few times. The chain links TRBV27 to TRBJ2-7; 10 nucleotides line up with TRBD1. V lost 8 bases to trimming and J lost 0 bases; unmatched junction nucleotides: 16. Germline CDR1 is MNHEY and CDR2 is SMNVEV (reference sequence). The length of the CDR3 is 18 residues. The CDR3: CASGKTGGSLIVSYEQYF. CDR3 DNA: TGTGCCAGCGGAAAGACAGGGGGCAGTTTGATCGTCTCCTACGAGCAGTACTTC.

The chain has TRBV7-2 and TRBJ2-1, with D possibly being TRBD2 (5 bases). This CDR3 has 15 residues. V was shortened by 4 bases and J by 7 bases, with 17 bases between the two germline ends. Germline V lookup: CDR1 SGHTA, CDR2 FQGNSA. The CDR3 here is CASSSRALPGNEQFF. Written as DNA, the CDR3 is TGTGCCAGCAGCTCGAGGGCACTCCCGGGGAATGAGCAGTTCTTC.

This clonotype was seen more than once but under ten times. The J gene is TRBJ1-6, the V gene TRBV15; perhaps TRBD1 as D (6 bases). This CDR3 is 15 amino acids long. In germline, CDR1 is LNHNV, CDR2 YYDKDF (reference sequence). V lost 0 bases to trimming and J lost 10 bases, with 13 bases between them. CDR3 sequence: CATSRDIAGVSPLHF. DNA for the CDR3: TGTGCCACCAGCAGAGACATTGCAGGGGTCTCACCCCTCCACTTT.

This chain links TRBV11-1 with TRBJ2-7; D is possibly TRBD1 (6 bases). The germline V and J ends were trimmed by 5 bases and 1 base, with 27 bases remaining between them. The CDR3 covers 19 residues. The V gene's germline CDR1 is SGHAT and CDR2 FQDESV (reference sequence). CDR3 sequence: CASSGPRRGKQGTSYEQYF. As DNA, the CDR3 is TGTGCCAGCAGCGGGCCCCGCCGGGGAAAACAGGGCACTTCCTACGAGCAGTACTTC.

CDR3: CASNLALAGSTGELFF. CDR3 DNA: TGTGCCAGCAACCTTGCCCTAGCGGGATCTACCGGGGAGCTGTTTTTT. The rearrangement links TRBV12-3 or TRBV12-4 to TRBJ2-2; the match to TRBD2 covers 9 bases. Germline trimming cut 7 bases from V and 5 bases from J; bases unmatched to any gene: 11. The length of the CDR3 is 16 residues.